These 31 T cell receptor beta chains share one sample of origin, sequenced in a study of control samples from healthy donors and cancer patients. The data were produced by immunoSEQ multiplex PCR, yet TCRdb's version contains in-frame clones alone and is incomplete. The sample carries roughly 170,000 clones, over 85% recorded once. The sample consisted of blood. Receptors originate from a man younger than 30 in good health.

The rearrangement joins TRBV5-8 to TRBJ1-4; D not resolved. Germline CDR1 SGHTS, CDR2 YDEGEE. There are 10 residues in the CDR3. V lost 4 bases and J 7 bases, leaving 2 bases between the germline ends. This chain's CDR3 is CASSREKLFF. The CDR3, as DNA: TGTGCCAGCAGCCGTGAAAAACTGTTTTTT.

CDR3 coding DNA: TGTGCCAGCAGTGAAGGGTTTTCAGGGGGGGACTATGGCTACACCTTC. Encoded protein: CASSEGFSGGDYGYTF. The genes are TRBV25-1 and TRBJ1-2; 7 nucleotides align to TRBD1. Trimming removed 2 bases from V and 3 bases from J; junction bases left unmatched: 9. The germline CDR1 and CDR2 sequences are MGHDK and SYGVNS. This CDR3 is built from 16 residues.

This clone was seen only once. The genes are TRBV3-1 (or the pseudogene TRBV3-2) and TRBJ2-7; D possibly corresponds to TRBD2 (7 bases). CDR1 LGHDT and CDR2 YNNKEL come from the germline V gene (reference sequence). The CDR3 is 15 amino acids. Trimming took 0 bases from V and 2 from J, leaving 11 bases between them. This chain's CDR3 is CASSQEQGTTYEQYF. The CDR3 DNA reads TGTGCCAGCAGCCAAGAGCAGGGGACTACCTACGAGCAGTACTTC.

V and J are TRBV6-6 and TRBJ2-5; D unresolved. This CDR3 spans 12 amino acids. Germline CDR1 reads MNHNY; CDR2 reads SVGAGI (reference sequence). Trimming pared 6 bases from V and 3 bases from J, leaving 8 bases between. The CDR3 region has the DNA TGTGCCAGCAGCCTTACCGAAGAGACCCAGTACTTC. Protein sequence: CASSLTEETQYF.

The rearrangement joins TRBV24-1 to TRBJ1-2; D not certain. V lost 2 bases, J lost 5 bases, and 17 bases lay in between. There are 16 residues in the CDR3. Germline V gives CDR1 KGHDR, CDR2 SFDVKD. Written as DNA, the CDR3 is TGTGCCACCAGTGATTCAGGAGGCTGGGCGCCTTATGGCTACACCTTC. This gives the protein CATSDSGGWAPYGYTF.

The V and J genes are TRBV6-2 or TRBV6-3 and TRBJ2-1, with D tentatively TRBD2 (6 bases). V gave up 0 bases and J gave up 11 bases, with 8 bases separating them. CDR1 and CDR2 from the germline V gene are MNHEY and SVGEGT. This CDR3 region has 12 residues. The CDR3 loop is CASSYSGTQQFF. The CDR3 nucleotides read TGTGCCAGCAGTTACTCGGGGACTCAGCAGTTCTTC.

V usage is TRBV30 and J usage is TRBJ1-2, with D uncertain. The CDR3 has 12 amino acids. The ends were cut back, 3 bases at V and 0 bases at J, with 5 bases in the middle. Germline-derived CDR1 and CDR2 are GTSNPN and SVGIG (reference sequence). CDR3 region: CAWSRSNYGYTF. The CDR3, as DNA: TGTGCCTGGAGCAGATCTAACTATGGCTACACCTTC.

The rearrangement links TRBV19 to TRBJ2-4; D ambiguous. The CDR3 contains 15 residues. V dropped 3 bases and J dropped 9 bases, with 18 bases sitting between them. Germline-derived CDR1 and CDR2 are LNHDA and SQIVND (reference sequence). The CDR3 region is CASSMAGAPAGIQYF. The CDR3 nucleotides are TGTGCCAGTAGTATGGCTGGCGCCCCGGCAGGCATTCAGTACTTC.

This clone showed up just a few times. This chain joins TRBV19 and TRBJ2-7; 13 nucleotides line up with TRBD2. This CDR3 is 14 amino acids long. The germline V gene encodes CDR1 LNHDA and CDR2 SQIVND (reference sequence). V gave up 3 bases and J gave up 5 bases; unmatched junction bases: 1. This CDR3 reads CASSMGLAGNEQYF. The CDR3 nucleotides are TGTGCCAGTAGTATGGGACTAGCGGGGAACGAGCAGTACTTC.

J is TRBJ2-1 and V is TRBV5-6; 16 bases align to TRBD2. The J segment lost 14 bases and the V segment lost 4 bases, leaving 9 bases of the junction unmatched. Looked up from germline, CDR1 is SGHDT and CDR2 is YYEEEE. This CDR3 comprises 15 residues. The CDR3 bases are TGTGCCAGCAGCGGTTCGGGACTAGCGGGGGGGCTAGAGTTCTTC. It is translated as CASSGSGLAGGLEFF.

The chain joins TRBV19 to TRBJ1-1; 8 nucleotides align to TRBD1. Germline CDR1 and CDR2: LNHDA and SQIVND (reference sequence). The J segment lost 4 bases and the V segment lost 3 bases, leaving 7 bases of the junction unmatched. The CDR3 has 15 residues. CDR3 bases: TGTGCCAGTAGTATCCCAGGACAGGGTGGCACTGAAGCTTTCTTT. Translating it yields CASSIPGQGGTEAFF.

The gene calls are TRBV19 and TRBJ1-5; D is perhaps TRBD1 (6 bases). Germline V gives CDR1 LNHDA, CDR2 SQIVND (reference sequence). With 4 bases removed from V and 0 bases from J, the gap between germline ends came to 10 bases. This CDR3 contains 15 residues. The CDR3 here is CASSSGQYSNQPQHF. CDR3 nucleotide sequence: TGTGCCAGTAGTAGCGGACAGTATAGCAATCAGCCCCAGCATTTT.

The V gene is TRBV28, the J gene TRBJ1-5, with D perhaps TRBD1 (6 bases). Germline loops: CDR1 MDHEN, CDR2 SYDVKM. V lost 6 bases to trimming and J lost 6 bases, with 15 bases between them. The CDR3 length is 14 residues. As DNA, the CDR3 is TGTGCCAGCAGCCCCGGACAGTTTTTTCAGCCCCAGCATTTT. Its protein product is CASSPGQFFQPQHF.

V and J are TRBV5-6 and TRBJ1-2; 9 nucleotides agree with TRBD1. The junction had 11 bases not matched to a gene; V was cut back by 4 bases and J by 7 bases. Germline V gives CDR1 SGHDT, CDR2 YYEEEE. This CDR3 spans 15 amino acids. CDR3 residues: CASSRSQTGGRGYTF. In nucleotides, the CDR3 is TGTGCCAGCAGCCGATCACAGACAGGGGGTCGTGGCTACACCTTC.

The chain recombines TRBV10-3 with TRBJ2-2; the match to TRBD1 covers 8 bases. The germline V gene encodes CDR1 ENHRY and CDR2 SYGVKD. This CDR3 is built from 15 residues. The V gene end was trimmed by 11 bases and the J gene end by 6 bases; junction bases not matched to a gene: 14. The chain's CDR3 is CAPTMASGGAGELFF. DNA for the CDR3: TGTGCCCCCACAATGGCCTCAGGGGGCGCCGGGGAGCTGTTTTTT.

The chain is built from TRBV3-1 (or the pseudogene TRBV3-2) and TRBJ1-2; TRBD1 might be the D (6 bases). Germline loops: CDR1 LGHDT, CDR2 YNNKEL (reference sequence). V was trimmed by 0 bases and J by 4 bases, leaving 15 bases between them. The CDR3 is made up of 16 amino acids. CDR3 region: CASSQDSGTPVYGYTF. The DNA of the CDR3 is TGTGCCAGCAGCCAAGATTCTGGGACACCGGTCTATGGCTACACCTTC.

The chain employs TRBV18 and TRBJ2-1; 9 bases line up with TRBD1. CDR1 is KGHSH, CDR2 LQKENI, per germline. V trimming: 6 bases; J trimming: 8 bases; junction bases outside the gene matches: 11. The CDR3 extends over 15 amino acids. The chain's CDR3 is CASSQRGQGYDEQFF. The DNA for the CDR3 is TGTGCCAGCTCCCAGCGAGGACAGGGGTACGATGAGCAGTTCTTC.

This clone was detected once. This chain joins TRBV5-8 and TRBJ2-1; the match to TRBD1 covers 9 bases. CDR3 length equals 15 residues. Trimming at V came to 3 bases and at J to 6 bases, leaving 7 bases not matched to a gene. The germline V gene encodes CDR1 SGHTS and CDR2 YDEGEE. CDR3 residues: CASSWTGVPINEQFF. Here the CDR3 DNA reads TGTGCCAGCAGCTGGACAGGGGTACCAATCAATGAGCAGTTCTTC.

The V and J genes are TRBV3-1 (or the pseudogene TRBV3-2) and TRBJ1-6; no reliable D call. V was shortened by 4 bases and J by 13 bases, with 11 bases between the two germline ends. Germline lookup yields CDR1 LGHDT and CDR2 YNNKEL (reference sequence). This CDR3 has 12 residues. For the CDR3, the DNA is TGTGCCAGCAGCCTCCCCCCATCGCCCCTCCACTTT. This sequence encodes CASSLPPSPLHF.

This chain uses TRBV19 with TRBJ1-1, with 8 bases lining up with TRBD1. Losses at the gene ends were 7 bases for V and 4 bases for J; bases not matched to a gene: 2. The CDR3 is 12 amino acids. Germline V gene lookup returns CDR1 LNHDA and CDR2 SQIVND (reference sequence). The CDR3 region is CASITGGTEAFF. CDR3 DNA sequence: TGTGCCAGTATCACAGGGGGCACTGAAGCTTTCTTT.

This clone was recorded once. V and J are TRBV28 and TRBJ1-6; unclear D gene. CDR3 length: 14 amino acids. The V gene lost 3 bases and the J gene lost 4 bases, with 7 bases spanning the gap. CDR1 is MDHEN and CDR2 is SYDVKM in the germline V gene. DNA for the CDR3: TGTGCCAGCAGTTTTATCAGATATAATTCACCCCTCCACTTT. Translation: CASSFIRYNSPLHF.

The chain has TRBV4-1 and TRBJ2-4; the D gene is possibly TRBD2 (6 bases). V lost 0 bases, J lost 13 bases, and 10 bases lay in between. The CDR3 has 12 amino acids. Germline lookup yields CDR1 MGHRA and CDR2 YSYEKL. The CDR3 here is CASSQEATSQYF. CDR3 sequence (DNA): TGCGCCAGCAGCCAAGAGGCCACTAGCCAGTACTTC.

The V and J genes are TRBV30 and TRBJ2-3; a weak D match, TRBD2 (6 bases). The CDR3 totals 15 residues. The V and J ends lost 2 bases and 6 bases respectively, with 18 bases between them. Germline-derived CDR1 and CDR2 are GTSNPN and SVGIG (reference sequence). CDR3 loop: CAWSPRDWGVDTQYF. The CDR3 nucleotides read TGTGCCTGGAGTCCCCGGGACTGGGGGGTCGATACGCAGTATTTT.

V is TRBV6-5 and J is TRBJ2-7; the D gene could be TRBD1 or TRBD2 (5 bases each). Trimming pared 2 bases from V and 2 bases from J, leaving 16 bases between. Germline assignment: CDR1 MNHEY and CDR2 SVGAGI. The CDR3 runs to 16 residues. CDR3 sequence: CASSYTRDGWTYEQYF. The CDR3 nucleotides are TGTGCCAGCAGTTACACTCGGGACGGATGGACCTACGAGCAGTACTTC.

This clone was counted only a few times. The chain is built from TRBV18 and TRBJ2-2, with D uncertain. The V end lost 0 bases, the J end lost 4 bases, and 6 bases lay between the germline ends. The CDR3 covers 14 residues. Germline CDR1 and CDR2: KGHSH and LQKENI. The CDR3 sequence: CASSPPVGTGELFF. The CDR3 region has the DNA TGTGCCAGCTCACCACCGGTGGGCACCGGGGAGCTGTTTTTT. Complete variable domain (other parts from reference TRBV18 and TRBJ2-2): NAGVMQNPRHLVRRRGQEARLRCSPMKGHSHVYWYRQLPEEGLKFMVYLQKENIIDESGMPKERFSAEFPKEGPSILRIQQVVRGDSAAYFCASSPPVGTGELFFGEGSRLTVL.

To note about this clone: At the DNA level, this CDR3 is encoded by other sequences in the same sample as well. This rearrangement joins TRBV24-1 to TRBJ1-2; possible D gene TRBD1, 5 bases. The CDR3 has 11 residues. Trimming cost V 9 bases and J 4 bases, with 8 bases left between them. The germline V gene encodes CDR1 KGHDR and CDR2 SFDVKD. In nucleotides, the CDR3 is TGTGCCACCTCGGGGGGCTATGGCTACACCTTC. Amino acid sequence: CATSGGYGYTF.

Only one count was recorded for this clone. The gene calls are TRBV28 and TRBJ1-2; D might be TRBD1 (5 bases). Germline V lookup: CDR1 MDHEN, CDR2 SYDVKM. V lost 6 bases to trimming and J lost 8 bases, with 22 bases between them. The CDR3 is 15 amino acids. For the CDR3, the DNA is TGTGCCAGCAGCAGTACGGGACTGCCCTGGGGAGGCTACACCTTC. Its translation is CASSSTGLPWGGYTF.

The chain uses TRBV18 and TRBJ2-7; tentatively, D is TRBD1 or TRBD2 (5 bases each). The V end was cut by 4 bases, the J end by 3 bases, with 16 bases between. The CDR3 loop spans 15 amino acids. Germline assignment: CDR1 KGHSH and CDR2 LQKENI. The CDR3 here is CASSLTHGANYEQYF. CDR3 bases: TGTGCCAGCTCACTAACTCACGGGGCCAACTACGAGCAGTACTTC.

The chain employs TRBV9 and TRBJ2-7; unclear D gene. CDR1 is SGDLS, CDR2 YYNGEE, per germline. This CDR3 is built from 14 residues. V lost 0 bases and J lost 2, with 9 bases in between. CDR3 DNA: TGTGCCAGCAGCGTAGGGCAGGTTACCTACGAGCAGTACTTC. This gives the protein CASSVGQVTYEQYF.

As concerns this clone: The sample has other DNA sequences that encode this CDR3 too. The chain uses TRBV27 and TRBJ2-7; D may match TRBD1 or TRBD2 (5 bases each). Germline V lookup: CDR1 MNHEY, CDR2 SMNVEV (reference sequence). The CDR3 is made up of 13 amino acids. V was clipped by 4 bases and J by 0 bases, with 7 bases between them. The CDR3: CASSWGSSYEQYF. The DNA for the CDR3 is TGTGCCAGCAGTTGGGGGTCCTCCTACGAGCAGTACTTC.

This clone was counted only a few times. This CDR3 reads CASSTDRDYTIYF. The CDR3 nucleotides read TGCGCCAGCAGCACGGACAGGGATTACACCATATATTTT. V and J are TRBV5-1 and TRBJ1-3; 8 positions agree with TRBD1. Germline V gene sequence: CDR1 SGHRS, CDR2 YFSETQ. The ends lost 4 bases at V and 8 bases at J; junction bases unmatched: 5. This CDR3 region has 13 residues.